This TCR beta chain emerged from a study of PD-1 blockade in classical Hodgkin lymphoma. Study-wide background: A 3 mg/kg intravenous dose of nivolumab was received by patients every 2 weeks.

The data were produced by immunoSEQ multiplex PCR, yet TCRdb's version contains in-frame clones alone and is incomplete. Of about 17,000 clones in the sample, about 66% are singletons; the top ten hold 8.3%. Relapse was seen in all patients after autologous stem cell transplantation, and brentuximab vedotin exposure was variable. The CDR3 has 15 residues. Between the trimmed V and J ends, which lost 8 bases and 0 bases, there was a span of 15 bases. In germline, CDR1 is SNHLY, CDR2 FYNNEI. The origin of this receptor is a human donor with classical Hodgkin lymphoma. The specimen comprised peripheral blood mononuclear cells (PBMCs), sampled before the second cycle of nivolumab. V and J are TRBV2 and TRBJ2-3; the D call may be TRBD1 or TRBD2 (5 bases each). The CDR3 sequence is CASASGTVSTDTQYF. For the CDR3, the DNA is TGTGCCAGCGCATCCGGGACCGTTAGCACAGATACGCAGTATTTT.